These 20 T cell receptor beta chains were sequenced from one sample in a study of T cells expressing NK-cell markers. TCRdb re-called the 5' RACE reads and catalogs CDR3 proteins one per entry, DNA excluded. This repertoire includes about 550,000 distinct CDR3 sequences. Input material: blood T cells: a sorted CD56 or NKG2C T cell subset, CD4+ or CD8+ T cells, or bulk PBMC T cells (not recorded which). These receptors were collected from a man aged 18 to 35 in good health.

This chain's CDR3 is CASSRSTKVRTYGYTF. The gene calls are TRBV12-3 or TRBV12-4 and TRBJ1-2; absent DNA, TCRdb's TRBD1 call cannot be checked. The CDR3 sequence is 16 residues long.

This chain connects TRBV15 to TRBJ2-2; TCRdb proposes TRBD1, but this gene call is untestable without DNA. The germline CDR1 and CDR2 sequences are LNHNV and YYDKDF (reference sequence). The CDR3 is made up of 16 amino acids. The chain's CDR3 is CATSRVDRGGLGELFF. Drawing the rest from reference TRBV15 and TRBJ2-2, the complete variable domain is DAMVIQNPRYQVTQFGKPVTLSCSQTLNHNVMYWYQQKSSQAPKLLFHYYDKDFNNEADTPDNFQSRRPNTSFCFLDIRSPGLGDTAMYLCATSRVDRGGLGELFFGEGSRLTVL.

This CDR3 is CASNPPPGLARNEQFF. The chain is built from TRBV2 and TRBJ2-1; TCRdb selects TRBD2, and the lack of DNA leaves this call unchecked. The CDR3 spans 16 residues. Germline V gene data show CDR1 as SNHLY and CDR2 as FYNNEI. Together with reference TRBV2 and TRBJ2-1, the CDR3 gives the full variable domain: EPEVTQTPSHQVTQMGQEVILRCVPISNHLYFYWYRQILGQKVEFLVSFYNNEISEKSEIFDDQFSVERPDGSNFTLKIRSTKLEDSAMYFCASNPPPGLARNEQFFGPGTRLTVL.

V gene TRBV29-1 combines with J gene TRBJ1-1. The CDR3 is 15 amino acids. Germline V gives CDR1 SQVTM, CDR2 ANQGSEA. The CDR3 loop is CSVVRGVGVGTEAFF.

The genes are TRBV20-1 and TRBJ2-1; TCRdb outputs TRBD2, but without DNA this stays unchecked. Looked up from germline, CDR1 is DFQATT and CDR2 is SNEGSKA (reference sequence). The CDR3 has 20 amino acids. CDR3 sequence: CSARDPHSRISGSIYNEQFF.

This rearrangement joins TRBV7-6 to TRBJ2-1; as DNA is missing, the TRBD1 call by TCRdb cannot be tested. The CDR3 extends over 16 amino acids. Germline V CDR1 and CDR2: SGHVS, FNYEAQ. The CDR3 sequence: CASSSHRGRSYNEQFF.

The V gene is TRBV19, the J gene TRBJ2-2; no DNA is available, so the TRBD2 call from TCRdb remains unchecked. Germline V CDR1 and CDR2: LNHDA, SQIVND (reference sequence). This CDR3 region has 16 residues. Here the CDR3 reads CASSAGTRANTGELFF.

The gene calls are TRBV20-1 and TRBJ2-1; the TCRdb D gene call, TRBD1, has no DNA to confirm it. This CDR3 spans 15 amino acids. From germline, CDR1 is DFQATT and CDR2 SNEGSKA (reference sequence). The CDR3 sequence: CSARAPSGWNNEQFF.

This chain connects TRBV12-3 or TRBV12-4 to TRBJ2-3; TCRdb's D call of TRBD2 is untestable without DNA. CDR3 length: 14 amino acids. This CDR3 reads CASSPRTSGVTQYF.

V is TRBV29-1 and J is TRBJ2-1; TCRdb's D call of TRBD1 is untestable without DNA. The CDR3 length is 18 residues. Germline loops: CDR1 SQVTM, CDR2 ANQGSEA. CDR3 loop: CSVVWRTGLTNSYNEQFF.

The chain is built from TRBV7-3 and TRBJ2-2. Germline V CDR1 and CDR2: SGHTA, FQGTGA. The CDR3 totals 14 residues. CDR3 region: CASSPATDTGELFF.

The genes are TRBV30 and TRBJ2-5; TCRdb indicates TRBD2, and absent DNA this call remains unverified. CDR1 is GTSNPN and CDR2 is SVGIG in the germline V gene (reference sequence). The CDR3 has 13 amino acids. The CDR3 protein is CAWSVQEGETQYF.

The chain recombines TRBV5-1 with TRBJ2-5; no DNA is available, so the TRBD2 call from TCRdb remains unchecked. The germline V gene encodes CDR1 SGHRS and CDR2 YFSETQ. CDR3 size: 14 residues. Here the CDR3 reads CASSRGLEVETQYF.

CDR3 loop: CAISEWTSGSRAYNEQFF. The chain uses TRBV10-3 and TRBJ2-1; the TCRdb D gene call, TRBD2, has no DNA to confirm it. In germline, CDR1 is ENHRY, CDR2 SYGVKD. This CDR3 region has 18 residues.

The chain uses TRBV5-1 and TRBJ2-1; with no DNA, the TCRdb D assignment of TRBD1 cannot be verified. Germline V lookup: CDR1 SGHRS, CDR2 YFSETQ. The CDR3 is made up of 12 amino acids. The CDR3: CASSLALGQQFF. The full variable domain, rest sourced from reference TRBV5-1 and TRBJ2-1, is KAGVTQTPRYLIKTRGQQVTLSCSPISGHRSVSWYQQTPGQGLQFLFEYFSETQRNKGNFPGRFSGRQFSNSRSEMNVSTLELGDSALYLCASSLALGQQFFGPGTRLTVL.

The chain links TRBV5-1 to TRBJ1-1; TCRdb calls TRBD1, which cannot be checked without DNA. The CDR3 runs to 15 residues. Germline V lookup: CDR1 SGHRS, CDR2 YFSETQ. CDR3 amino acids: CASSLNRDTNPEAFF.

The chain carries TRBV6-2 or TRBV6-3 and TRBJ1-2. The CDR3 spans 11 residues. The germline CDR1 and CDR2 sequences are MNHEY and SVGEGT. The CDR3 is CASMWNYGYTF.

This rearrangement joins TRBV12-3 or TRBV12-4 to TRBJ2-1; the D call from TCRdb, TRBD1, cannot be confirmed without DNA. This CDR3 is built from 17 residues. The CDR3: CASSPRGQGPSYNEQFF.

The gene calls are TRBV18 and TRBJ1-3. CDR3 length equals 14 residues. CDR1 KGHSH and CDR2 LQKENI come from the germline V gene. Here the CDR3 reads CASSPEGTGNTIYF.

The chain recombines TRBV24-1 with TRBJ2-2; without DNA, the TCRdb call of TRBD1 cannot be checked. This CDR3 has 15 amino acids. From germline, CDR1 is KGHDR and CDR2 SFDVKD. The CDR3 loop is CATSDLGQGAGELFF.